This TCR beta chain was identified during a study of cytotoxic CD8 clonotypes in ibrutinib-treated CLL. Study at large: The cohort had over nine relapsed/refractory and some 16 treatment-naive patients, around 18 IGHV unmutated. Response was recorded as partial in some 24 patients and complete in 2; at median roughly 63 months, around 14 remained remitted and approximately 12 had progressed. Study-level findings and limits: The times at which samples were taken varied between sustained-remission and progressing patients.

TCRdb's table, derived via immunoSEQ multiplex PCR, lists solely in-frame clones and lacks some. The sample records about 49,000 clones, roughly 57% being singletons. This clone was detected a few times. Its antigen is still unknown. Trimming removed 4 bases from V and 1 base from J; junction bases left unmatched: 6. Germline V gives CDR1 SGDLS, CDR2 YYNGEE. The CDR3 consists of 15 residues. The chain links TRBV9 to TRBJ2-3, with 7 bases identical to TRBD1. The specimen was PBMCs, collected after 12 months of ibrutinib treatment. The TCR originated in a human donor with chronic lymphocytic leukemia. The CDR3 DNA reads as TGTGCCAGCAGCTCCCGACAGGGTCGCACAGATACGCAGTATTTT. Amino acid sequence: CASSSRQGRTDTQYF.